This T cell receptor (beta chain) comes out of a study of CD8 T cells in Susac syndrome. Germline V gene data show CDR1 as LGHNT and CDR2 as FRNRAP. The CDR3 totals 12 residues. V lost 8 bases and J 5 bases, leaving 12 bases between the germline ends. The individuals used as controls were healthy donors who had been matched for both age and sex. This clonotype showed up just once. Its specificity is unknown. Reverse transcription of roughly 0.5 to 1 ug RNA used random hexamers. Coverage of TCR beta CDR3 amplification by immunoSEQ multiplex PCR extended to 54 Vbeta and 13 Jbeta. Each CDR3 protein gets one entry after TCRdb re-called the immunoSEQ multiplex PCR reads with MiXCR. The repertoire holds tens of thousands of distinct CDR3 sequences, with 94% as singletons. Notes on the study in general: The study conceded that relatively few individuals underwent its TCR sequencing and HLA analysis.

The TCR sequence derives from a human donor in good health. The source material was CD8+ T cells from PBMCs. J is TRBJ2-5 and V is TRBV12-5; no clear D. The CDR3 spells CASSLPRETQYF. The CDR3 nucleotides read TGTGCTAGTTCCTTGCCCCGGGAGACCCAGTACTTC.